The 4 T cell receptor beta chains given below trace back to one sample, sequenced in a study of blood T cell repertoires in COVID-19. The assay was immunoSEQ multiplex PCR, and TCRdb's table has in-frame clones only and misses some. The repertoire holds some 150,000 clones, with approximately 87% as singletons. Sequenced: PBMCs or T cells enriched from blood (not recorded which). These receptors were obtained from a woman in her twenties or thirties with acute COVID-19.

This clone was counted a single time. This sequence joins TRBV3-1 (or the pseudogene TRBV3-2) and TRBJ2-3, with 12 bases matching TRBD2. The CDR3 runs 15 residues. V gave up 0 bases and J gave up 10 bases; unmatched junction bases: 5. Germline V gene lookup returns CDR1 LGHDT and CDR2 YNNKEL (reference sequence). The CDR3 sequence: CASSQDTSGRLAQYF. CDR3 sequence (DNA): TGTGCCAGCAGCCAAGATACTAGCGGGAGGTTGGCGCAGTATTTT.

This chain's CDR3 is CAWSLGLMNTEAFF. The CDR3 nucleotides read TGTGCCTGGAGTTTAGGACTCATGAACACTGAAGCTTTCTTT. The chain is built from TRBV30 and TRBJ1-1; D unresolved. The CDR3 has 14 residues. Trimming removed 2 bases from V and 0 bases from J, with 10 bases in between. Germline lookup yields CDR1 GTSNPN and CDR2 SVGIG (reference sequence).

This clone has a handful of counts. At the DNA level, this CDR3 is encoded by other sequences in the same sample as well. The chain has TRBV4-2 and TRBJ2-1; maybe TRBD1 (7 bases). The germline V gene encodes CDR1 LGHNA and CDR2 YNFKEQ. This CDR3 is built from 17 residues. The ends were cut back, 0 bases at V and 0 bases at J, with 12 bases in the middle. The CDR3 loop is CASSQDQGGSSYNEQFF. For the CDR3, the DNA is TGTGCCAGCAGCCAAGACCAGGGGGGCAGCTCCTACAATGAGCAGTTCTTC.

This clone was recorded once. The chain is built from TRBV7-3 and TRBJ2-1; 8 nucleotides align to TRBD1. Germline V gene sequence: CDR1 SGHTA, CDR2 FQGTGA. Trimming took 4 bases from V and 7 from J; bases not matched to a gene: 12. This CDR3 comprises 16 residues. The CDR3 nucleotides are TGTGCCAGCAGCTCCACGGCAGGGGGCTTCGTTAATGAGCAGTTCTTC. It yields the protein CASSSTAGGFVNEQFF.